This TCR beta chain was observed in a study of T cells in Graves' hyperthyroidism and ophthalmopathy. Notes on the study in general: Most expanded thyroid clonotypes above 0.001 recurred in blood. Ophthalmopathy could be told apart from stable hyperthyroidism with a 13 V-J model. Median prediction lead before ophthalmopathy onset was 6.5 months with the model.

Remarks on this clonotype: Its antigen is not identified.

Criteria for exclusion of patients were uncontrolled infection, other autoimmune disease, pregnancy or lactation. Germline values: CDR1 DFQATT, CDR2 SNEGSKA (reference sequence). J gave up 5 bases and V 8 bases, and 16 bases lay outside the gene matches. The CDR3 length is 16 residues. Researchers amplified the TCR beta CDR3 regions from RNA transcripts. An initial round of RT-PCR targeting the TCR CDR3 relied on the HTBI primer set. MiXCR, run by TCRdb on the multiplex PCR reads, gives a single entry per CDR3 protein. The sample gives more than 650,000 distinct CDR3 sequences, 14% of which show up once; roughly 10% is in the top ten.

This TCR was sampled from a woman aged 18-30 years with Graves' hyperthyroidism. V and J are TRBV20-1 and TRBJ2-1; TRBD2 matches 9 bases. Material for sequencing was blood. The chain's CDR3 is CSSRLGGKRGDNEQFF. As DNA, the CDR3 is TGCAGTAGTAGGCTCGGGGGGAAGCGGGGGGACAATGAGCAGTTCTTC.